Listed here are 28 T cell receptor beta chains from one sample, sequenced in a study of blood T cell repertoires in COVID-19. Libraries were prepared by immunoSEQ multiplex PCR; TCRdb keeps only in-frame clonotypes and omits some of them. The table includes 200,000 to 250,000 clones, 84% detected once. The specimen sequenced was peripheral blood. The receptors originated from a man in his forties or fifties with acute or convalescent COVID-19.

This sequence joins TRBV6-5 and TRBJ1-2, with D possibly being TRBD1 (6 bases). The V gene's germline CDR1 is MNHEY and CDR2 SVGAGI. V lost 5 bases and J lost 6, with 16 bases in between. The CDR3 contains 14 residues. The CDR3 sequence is CASSPWDTSNGYTF. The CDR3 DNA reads TGTGCCAGCAGTCCCTGGGACACGAGCAATGGCTACACCTTC.

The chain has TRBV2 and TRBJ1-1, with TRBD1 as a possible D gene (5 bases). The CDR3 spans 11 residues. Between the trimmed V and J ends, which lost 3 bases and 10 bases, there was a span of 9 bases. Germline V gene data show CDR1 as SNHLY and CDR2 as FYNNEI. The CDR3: CASSDRDRAFF. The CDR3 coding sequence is TGTGCCAGCAGTGACAGGGATAGAGCTTTCTTT.

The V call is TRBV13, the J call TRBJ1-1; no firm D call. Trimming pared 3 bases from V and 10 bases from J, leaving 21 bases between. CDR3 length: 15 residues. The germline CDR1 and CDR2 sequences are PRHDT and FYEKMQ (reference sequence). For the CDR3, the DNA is TGTGCCAGCAGCTTCTGGCAAGACACCGCAGACGGAGCTTTCTTT. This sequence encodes CASSFWQDTADGAFF.

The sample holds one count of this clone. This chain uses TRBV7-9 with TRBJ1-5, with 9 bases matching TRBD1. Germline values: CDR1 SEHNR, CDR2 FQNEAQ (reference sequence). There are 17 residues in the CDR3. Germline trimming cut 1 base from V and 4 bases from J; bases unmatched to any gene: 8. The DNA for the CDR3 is TGTGCCAGCAGCTTAGTGGTGACAGGGGGAAAAAATCAGCCCCAGCATTTT. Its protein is CASSLVVTGGKNQPQHF.

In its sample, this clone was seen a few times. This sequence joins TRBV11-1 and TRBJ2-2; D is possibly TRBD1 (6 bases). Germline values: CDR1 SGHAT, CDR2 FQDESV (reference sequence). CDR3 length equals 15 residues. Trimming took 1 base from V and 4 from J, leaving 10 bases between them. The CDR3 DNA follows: TGTGCCAGCAGCTTAGGGCAGGGGAGCACCGGGGAGCTGTTTTTT. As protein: CASSLGQGSTGELFF.

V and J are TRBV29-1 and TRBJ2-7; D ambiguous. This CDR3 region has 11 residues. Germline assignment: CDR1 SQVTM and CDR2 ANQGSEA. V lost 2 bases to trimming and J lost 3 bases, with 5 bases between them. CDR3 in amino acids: CSVEKSYEQYF. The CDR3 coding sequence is TGCAGCGTTGAAAAGAGCTACGAGCAGTACTTC.

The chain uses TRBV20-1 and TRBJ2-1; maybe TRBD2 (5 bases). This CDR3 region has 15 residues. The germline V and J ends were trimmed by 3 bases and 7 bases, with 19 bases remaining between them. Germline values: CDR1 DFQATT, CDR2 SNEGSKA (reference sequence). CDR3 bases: TGCAGTGCTAGTGTACCGGACTTAGCATGGAATGAGCAGTTCTTC. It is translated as CSASVPDLAWNEQFF.

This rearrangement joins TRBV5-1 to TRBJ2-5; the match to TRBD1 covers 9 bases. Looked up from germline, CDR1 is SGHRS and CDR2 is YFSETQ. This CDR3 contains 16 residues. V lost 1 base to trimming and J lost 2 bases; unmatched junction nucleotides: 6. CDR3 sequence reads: CASSLTPGQGQETQYF. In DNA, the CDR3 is TGCGCCAGCAGCTTGACCCCGGGACAGGGTCAAGAGACCCAGTACTTC.

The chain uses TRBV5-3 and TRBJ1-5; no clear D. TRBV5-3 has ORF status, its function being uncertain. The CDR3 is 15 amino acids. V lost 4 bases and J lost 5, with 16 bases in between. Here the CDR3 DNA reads TGTGCCAGAAGCCAAAGACGGGTCGTCTATCAGCCCCAGCATTTT. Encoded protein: CARSQRRVVYQPQHF.

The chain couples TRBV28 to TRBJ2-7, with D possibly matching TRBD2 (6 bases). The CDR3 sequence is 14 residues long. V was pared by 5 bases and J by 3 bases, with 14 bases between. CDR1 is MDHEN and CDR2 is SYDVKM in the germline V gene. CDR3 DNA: TGTGCCAGCAGTCCCAACAGGAGGGTCTACGAGCAGTACTTC. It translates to CASSPNRRVYEQYF.

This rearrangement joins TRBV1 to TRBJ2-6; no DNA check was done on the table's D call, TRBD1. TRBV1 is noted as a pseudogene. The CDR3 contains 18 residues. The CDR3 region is CTSSQSGRANSGANVLTF. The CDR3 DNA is TGCACCAGCAGCCAAAGTGGCAGGGCGAACTCTGGGGCCAACGTCCTGACTTTC.

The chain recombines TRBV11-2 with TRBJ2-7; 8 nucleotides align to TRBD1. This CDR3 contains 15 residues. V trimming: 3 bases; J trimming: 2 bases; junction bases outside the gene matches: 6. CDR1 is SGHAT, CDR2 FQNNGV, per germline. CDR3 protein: CASSFGQGPTYEQYF. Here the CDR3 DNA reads TGTGCCAGCAGCTTCGGACAGGGACCGACCTACGAGCAGTACTTC.

This CDR3 is CASSSRAGYSPLHF. The CDR3 DNA is TGTGCCAGCAGCTCCAGGGCAGGGTATTCACCCCTCCACTTT. J is TRBJ1-6 and V is TRBV27, with D perhaps matching TRBD1 (5 bases). The CDR3 length is 14 residues. V was clipped by 6 bases and J by 8 bases, with 14 bases between them. Germline CDR1 MNHEY, CDR2 SMNVEV (reference sequence).

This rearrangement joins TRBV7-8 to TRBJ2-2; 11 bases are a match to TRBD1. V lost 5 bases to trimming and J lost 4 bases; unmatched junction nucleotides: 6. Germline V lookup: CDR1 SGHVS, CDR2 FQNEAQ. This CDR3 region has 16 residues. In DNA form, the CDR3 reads TGTGCCAGCAGCGCGGTTGGGACAGGGGGCACCGGGGAGCTGTTTTTT. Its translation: CASSAVGTGGTGELFF.

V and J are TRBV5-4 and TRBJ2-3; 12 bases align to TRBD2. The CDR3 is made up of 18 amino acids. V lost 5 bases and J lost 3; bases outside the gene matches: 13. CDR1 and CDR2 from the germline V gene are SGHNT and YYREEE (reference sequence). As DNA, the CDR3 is TGTGCCAGCAGACCGGGCGGGCCGACTAGCGGGAGAACAGATACGCAGTATTTT. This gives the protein CASRPGGPTSGRTDTQYF.

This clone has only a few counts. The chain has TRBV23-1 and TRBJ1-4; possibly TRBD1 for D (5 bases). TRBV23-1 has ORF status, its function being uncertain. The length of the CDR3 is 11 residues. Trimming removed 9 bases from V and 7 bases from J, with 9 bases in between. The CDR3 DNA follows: TGCGCCAGAGGGCAGGGTGAAAAACTGTTTTTT. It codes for CARGQGEKLFF.

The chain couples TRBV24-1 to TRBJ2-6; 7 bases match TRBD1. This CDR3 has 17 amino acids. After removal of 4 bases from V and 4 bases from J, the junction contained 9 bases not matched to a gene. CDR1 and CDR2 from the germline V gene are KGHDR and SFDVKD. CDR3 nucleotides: TGTGCCACCAGTGACCCTAGACAGGGAAACGGGGCCAACGTCCTGACTTTC. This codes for CATSDPRQGNGANVLTF.

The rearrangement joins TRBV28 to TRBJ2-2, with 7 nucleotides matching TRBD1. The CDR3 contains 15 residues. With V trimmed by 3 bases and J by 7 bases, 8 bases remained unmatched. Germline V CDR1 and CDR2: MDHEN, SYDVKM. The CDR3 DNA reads TGTGCCAGCAGTTTCAACAGGGGTCGGAGCGGGGAGCTGTTTTTT. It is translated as CASSFNRGRSGELFF.

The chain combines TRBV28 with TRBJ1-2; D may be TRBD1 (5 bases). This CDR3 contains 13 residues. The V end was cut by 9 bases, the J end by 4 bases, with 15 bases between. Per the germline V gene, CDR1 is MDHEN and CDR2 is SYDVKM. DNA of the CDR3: TGTGCCAGTTGGGACCGGAGGGGCTATGGCTACACCTTC. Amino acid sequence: CASWDRRGYGYTF.

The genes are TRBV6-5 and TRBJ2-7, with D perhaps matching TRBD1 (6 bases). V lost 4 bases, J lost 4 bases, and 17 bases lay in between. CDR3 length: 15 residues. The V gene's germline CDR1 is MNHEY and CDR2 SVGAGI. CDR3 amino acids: CASSSPGTNRYEQYF. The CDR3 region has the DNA TGTGCCAGCAGTTCTCCCGGGACAAATCGTTACGAGCAGTACTTC.

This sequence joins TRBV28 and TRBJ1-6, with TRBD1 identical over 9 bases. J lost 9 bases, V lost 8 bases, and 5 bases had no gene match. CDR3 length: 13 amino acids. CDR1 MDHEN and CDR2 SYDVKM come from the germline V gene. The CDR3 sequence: CASDRTGASPLHF. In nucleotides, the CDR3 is TGTGCCAGCGACCGGACAGGGGCTTCACCCCTCCACTTT.

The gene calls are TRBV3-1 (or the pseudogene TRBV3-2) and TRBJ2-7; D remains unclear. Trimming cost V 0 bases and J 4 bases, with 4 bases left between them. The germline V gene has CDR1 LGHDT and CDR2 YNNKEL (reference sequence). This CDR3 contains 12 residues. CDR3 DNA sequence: TGTGCCAGCAGCCAAGATCGGTACGAGCAGTACTTC. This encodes CASSQDRYEQYF.

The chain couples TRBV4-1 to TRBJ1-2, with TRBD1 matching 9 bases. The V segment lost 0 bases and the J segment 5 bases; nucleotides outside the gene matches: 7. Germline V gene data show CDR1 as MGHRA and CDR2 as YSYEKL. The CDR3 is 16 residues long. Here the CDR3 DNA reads TGCGCCAGCAGCCAAGATGGGAGACAGGGGGGTTATGGCTACACCTTC. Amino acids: CASSQDGRQGGYGYTF.

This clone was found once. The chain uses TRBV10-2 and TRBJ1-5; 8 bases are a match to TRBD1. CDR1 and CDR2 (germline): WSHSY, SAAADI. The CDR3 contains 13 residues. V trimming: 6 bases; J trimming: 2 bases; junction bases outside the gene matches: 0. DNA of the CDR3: TGCGCCAGCAGGGGACAGGGCAATCAGCCCCAGCATTTT. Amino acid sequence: CASRGQGNQPQHF.

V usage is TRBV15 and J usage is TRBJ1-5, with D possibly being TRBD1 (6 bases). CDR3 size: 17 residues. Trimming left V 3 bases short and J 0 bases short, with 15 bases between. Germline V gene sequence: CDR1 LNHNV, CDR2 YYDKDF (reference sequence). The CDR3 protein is CATSSSGHRYSNQPQHF. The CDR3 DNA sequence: TGTGCCACCAGCAGCTCGGGACACCGCTATAGCAATCAGCCCCAGCATTTT.

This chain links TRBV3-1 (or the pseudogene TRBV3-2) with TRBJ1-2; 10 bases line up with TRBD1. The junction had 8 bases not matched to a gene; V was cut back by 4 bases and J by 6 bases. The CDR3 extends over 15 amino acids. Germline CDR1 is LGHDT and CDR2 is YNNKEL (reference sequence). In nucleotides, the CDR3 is TGTGCCAGCAGCCTACCGGGACAGGGGATCGATGGCTACACCTTC. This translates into CASSLPGQGIDGYTF.

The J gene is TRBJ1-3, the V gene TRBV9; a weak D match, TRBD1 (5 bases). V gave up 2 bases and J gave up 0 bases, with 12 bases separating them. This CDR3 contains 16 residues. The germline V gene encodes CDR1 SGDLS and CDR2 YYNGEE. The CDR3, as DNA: TGTGCCAGCAGCGTCTTGGGGCCCGACTCTGGAAACACCATATATTTT. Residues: CASSVLGPDSGNTIYF. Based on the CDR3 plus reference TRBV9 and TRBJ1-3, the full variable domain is DSGVTQTPKHLITATGQRVTLRCSPRSGDLSVYWYQQSLDQGLQFLIQYYNGEERAKGNILERFSAQQFPDLHSELNLSSLELGDSALYFCASSVLGPDSGNTIYFGEGSWLTVV.

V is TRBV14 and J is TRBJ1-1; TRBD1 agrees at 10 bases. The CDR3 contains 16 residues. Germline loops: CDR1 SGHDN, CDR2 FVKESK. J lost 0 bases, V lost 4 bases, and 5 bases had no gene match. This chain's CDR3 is CASSLRDRGVNTEAFF. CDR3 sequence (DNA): TGTGCCAGCAGCCTACGGGACAGGGGAGTGAACACTGAAGCTTTCTTT.